The 13 T cell receptor beta chains in this list originate from one sample, sequenced in a study of CD8 T cells in ankylosing spondylitis. TCRdb re-called the 5' RACE reads with MiXCR, one entry per CDR3 protein. The data show a few hundred thousand distinct CDR3 sequences, with approximately 10% seen just once and roughly 23% held by the top ten. The sequencing sample was made of blood, either unsorted or a sorted T cell fraction (not recorded which). The receptors derive from a male donor with ankylosing spondylitis or in good health (not recorded which).

The table lists this clonotype with many counts. The V call is TRBV20-1, the J call TRBJ2-5; D is ambiguous. V was clipped by 0 bases and J by 5 bases, with 10 bases between them. Germline lookup yields CDR1 DFQATT and CDR2 SNEGSKA (reference sequence). The CDR3 totals 13 residues. The CDR3 sequence is CSARDRQWETQYF. The CDR3 DNA sequence: TGCAGTGCTAGAGATCGGCAGTGGGAGACCCAGTACTTC.

The chain links TRBV29-1 to TRBJ2-1, with D perhaps matching TRBD2 (6 bases). Germline assignment: CDR1 SQVTM and CDR2 ANQGSEA. CDR3 length equals 15 residues. V lost 5 bases to trimming and J lost 9 bases, with 23 bases between them. CDR3 sequence (DNA): TGCAGCGTTAATTTATTTGGAGGGGTTTCGGGTGAGCAGTTCTTC. The encoded protein is CSVNLFGGVSGEQFF.

This clonotype was observed a few times. The chain is built from TRBV29-1 and TRBJ2-7, with D possibly TRBD1 on 6 matching bases. The length of the CDR3 is 13 residues. Trimming cost V 4 bases and J 2 bases, with 12 bases left between them. CDR1 and CDR2 from the germline V gene are SQVTM and ANQGSEA. The CDR3 DNA is TGCAGCGTTGCTACAGGGAAAACCTACGAGCAGTACTTC. Translated, it gives CSVATGKTYEQYF.

There are many counts of this clonotype. The chain has TRBV14 and TRBJ2-2, with D maybe TRBD2 (6 bases). This CDR3 has 14 amino acids. Germline loops: CDR1 SGHDN, CDR2 FVKESK. The germline V and J ends were trimmed by 1 base and 6 bases, with 9 bases remaining between them. The DNA for the CDR3 is TGTGCCAGCAGCCAAGGGGAGCGGGCCGGGGAGCTGTTTTTT. Residues: CASSQGERAGELFF.

This clonotype was recorded at least ten times. The rearrangement uses TRBV5-1 and TRBJ2-1; D not certain. Germline V CDR1 and CDR2: SGHRS, YFSETQ. Trimming left V 0 bases short and J 4 bases short, with 11 bases between. This CDR3 is built from 15 residues. The CDR3 coding sequence is TGCGCCAGCAGCTTGGGGGGTGATGGGTACAATGAGCAGTTCTTC. Translating gives CASSLGGDGYNEQFF.

The rearrangement links TRBV6-1 to TRBJ1-5; D is perhaps TRBD1 (6 bases). CDR3 size: 14 residues. The ends were cut back, 6 bases at V and 4 bases at J, with 13 bases in the middle. Germline-derived CDR1 and CDR2 are MNHNS and SASEGT. CDR3 protein: CASSADRPNQPQHF. CDR3 DNA: TGTGCCAGCAGCGCAGACAGGCCAAATCAGCCCCAGCATTTT.

This clonotype was counted many times. V and J are TRBV5-1 and TRBJ2-3; 7 nucleotides line up with TRBD1. This CDR3 is 14 amino acids long. With 6 bases clipped from V and 0 bases from J, the junction kept 4 bases outside the gene matches. Germline CDR1 is SGHRS and CDR2 is YFSETQ. Here the CDR3 DNA reads TGCGCCAGCACCGGGACAGTAAGCACAGATACGCAGTATTTT. Protein sequence: CASTGTVSTDTQYF.

Ten or more counts support this clonotype. CDR3 sequence: CASSQDRGTQSSLTDTQYF. In nucleotides, the CDR3 is TGTGCCAGCAGCCAAGATCGAGGGACCCAAAGTTCCCTTACAGATACGCAGTATTTT. The rearrangement joins TRBV4-2 to TRBJ2-3; the D gene could be TRBD1 or TRBD2 (5 bases each). The CDR3 totals 19 residues. CDR1 and CDR2 from the germline V gene are LGHNA and YNFKEQ. Trimming removed 0 bases from V and 3 bases from J, with 22 bases in between.

This clonotype has at least ten counts. The rearrangement links TRBV28 to TRBJ2-2; no clear D gene. CDR1 is MDHEN, CDR2 SYDVKM, per germline. Trimming shortened V by 7 bases and J by 1 base, and 7 bases separated the two germline ends. The CDR3 covers 13 residues. CDR3 sequence reads: CASNLMNTGELFF. The CDR3 DNA is TGTGCCAGCAACCTAATGAACACCGGGGAGCTGTTTTTT.

This clonotype was found a few times. The chain joins TRBV28 to TRBJ2-3; possible D gene TRBD1, 6 bases. V lost 5 bases and J 2 bases, leaving 17 bases between the germline ends. The germline V gene has CDR1 MDHEN and CDR2 SYDVKM. The CDR3 sequence is 16 residues long. CDR3 DNA: TGTGCCAGCAGTGGTCCAGGGGCCCTCCTCACAGATACGCAGTATTTT. Amino acid sequence: CASSGPGALLTDTQYF.

In its sample, this clonotype was seen many times. CDR3 sequence: CASSYSATGGGPNSPLHF. In nucleotides, the CDR3 is TGTGCCAGCAGTTACTCGGCGACAGGGGGTGGGCCGAATTCACCCCTCCACTTT. The rearrangement uses TRBV6-5 and TRBJ1-6; 9 bases fit TRBD1. The CDR3 has 18 amino acids. The germline V gene encodes CDR1 MNHEY and CDR2 SVGAGI. V was pared by 0 bases and J by 7 bases, with 10 bases of the junction left unmatched.

This clonotype appeared many times. The chain uses TRBV7-9 and TRBJ1-2; D call uncertain. This CDR3 has 14 amino acids. The V end lost 1 base, the J end lost 8 bases, and 14 bases lay between the germline ends. Germline lookup yields CDR1 SEHNR and CDR2 FQNEAQ (reference sequence). DNA of the CDR3: TGTGCCAGCAGCTTAGACGGAGGGCCCCTGGGCTACACCTTC. The encoded protein is CASSLDGGPLGYTF.

In this sample, this clonotype turned up many times. The chain is built from TRBV7-8 and TRBJ2-7; 8 positions match TRBD1. The V segment lost 4 bases and the J segment 7 bases; nucleotides outside the gene matches: 9. Germline CDR1 and CDR2: SGHVS and FQNEAQ. The CDR3 length is 14 residues. The CDR3 bases are TGTGCCAGCAGCTCGACAGGGGCAATTGGGGAGCAGTACTTC. It codes for CASSSTGAIGEQYF.